The entry that follows covers one T cell receptor (beta chain) sequence. The data derive from a study of blood T cell repertoires in COVID-19. In the study overall: Sites in the United States, Italy and Spain provided acute and convalescent COVID-19 samples. PBMCs, B-cell-depleted T cells, or T cells were the source of the cDNA or gDNA that made up the material.

Original handling: Reference gene primer amplification gave estimated nucleated cell counts. Repertoires were generated with immunoSEQ multiplex PCR, while TCRdb's copy carries only in-frame clones and drops some. V and J calls and clone size come straight from that table; D and trimming were deduced from the DNA. The table has about 120,000 clones, roughly three quarters seen once; the top ten hold approximately 4%. From germline, CDR1 is SGHTA and CDR2 FQGNSA. V dropped 5 bases and J dropped 0 bases, with 11 bases sitting between them. This CDR3 contains 15 residues. V gene TRBV7-2 combines with J gene TRBJ1-5, with unresolved D. Sequencing was done on a sample of peripheral blood. This receptor was identified in a woman of 80 years or more with acute or convalescent COVID-19. CDR3 DNA: TGTGCCAGCAGCCCTCGGGGAGATAGCAATCAGCCCCAGCATTTT. Encoded protein: CASSPRGDSNQPQHF.